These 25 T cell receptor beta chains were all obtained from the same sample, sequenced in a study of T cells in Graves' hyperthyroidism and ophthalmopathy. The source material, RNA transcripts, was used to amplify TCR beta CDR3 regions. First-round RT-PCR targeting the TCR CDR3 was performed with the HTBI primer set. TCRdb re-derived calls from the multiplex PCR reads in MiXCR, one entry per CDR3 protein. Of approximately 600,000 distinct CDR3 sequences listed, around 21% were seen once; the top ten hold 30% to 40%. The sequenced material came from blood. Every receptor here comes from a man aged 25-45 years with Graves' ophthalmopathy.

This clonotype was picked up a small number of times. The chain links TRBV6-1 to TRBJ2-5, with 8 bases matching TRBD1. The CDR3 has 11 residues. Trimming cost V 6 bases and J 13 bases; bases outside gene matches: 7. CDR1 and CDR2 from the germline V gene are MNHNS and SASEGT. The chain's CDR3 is CASRAGQGMYF. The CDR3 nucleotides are TGTGCCAGCAGAGCTGGACAGGGAATGTACTTC.

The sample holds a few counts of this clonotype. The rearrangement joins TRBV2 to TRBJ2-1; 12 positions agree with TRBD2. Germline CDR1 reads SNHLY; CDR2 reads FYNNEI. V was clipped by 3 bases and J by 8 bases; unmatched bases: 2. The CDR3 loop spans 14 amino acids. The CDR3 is CASSDSSGRDEQFF. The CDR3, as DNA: TGTGCCAGCAGTGACTCTAGCGGGAGGGATGAGCAGTTCTTC.

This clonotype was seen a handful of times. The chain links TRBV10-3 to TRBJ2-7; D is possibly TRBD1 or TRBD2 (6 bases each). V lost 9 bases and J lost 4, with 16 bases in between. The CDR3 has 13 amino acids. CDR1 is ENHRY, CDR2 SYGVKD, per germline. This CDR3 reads CAIKTGAQYEQYF. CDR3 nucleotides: TGTGCCATTAAAACGGGGGCACAATACGAGCAGTACTTC.

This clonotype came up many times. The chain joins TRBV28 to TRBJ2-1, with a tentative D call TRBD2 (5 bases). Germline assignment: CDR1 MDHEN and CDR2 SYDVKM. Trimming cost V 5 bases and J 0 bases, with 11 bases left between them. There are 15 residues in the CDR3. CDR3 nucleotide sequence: TGTGCCAGCAGTAAGCGGCCGAGCTCCTACAATGAGCAGTTCTTC. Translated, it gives CASSKRPSSYNEQFF.

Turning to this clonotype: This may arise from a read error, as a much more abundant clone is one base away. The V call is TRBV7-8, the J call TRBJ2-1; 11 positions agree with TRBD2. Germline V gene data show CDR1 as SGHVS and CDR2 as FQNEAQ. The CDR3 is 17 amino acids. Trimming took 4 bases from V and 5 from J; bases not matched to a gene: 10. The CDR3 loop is CASSSELAGDHHNEQFF. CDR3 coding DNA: TGTGCCAGCAGCTCCGAACTAGCGGGAGACCACCACAATGAGCAGTTCTTC.

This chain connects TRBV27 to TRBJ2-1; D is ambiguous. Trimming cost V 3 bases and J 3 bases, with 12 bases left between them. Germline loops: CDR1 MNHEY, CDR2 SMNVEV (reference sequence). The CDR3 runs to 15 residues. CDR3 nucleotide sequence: TGTGCCAGCAGTTTTATGGTAGGTGGCTACAATGAGCAGTTCTTC. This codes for CASSFMVGGYNEQFF.

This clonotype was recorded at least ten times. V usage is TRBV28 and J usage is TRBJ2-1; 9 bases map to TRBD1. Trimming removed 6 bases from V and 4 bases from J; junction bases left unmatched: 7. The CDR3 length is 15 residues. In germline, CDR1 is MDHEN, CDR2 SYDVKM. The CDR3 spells CASSQDGTGYNEQFF. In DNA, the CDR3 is TGTGCCAGCAGCCAAGACGGGACAGGGTACAATGAGCAGTTCTTC.

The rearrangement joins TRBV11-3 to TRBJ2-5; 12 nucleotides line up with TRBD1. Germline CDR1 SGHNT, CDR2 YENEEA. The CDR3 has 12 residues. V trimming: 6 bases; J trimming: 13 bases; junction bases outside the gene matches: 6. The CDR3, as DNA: TGTGCCAGCAGGCCGGGACAGGGGGCCCCGTACTTC. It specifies CASRPGQGAPYF.

For the CDR3, the DNA is TGTGCCAGCAGTTTGAGGTTTGAAACTGGAAACACCATATATTTT. It yields the protein CASSLRFETGNTIYF. The gene calls are TRBV28 and TRBJ1-3; D is ambiguous. V lost 3 bases and J lost 2, with 11 bases in between. Looked up from germline, CDR1 is MDHEN and CDR2 is SYDVKM. This CDR3 region has 15 residues.

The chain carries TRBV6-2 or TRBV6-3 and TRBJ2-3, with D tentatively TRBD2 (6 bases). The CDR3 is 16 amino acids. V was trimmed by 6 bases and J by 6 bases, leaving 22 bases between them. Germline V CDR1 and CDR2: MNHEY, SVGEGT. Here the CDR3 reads CASSRIAGPRGDTQYF. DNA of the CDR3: TGTGCCAGCAGCCGAATTGCGGGACCTCGTGGGGATACGCAGTATTTT.

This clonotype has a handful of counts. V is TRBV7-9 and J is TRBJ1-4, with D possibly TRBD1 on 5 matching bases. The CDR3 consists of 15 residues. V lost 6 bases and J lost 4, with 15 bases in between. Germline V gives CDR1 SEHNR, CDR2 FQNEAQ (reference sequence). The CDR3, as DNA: TGTGCCAGCAGTCCCGACAGAGGACTTAATGAAAAACTGTTTTTT. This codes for CASSPDRGLNEKLFF.

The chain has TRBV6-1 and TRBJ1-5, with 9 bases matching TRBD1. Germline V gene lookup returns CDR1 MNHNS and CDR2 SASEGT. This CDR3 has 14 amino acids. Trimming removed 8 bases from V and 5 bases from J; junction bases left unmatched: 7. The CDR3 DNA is TGTGCCAGCGCTCGGGACAGGGAGTATCAGCCCCAGCATTTT. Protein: CASARDREYQPQHF.

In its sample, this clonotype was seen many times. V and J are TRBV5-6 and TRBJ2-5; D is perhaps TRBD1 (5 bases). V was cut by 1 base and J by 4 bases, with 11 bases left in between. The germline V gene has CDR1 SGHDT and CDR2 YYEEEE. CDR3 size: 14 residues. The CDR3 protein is CASSLFRDGETQYF. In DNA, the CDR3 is TGTGCCAGCAGCTTGTTCAGGGATGGAGAGACCCAGTACTTC.

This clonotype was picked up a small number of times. The CDR3 here is CASGAGGDTQYF. The CDR3 DNA reads TGTGCCTCCGGAGCGGGGGGCGATACGCAGTATTTT. V is TRBV30 and J is TRBJ2-3; TRBD2 matches at 9 bases. CDR3 length: 12 amino acids. Germline V gene data show CDR1 as GTSNPN and CDR2 as SVGIG (reference sequence). J was trimmed by 6 bases and V by 7 bases; bases with no gene match: 5.

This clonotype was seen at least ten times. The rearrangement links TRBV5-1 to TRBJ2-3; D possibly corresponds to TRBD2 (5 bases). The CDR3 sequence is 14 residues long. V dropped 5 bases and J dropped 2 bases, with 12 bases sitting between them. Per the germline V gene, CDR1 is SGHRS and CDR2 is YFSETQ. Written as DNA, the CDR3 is TGCGCCAGCAGTGCCCAGCGGAACACAGATACGCAGTATTTT. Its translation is CASSAQRNTDTQYF.

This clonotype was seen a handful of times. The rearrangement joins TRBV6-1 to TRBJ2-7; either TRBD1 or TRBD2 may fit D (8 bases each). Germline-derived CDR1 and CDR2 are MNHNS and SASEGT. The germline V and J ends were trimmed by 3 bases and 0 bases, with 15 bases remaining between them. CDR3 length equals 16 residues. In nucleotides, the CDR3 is TGTGCCAGCAGTGATAGACAGGGGACTAGCTCCTACGAGCAGTACTTC. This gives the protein CASSDRQGTSSYEQYF.

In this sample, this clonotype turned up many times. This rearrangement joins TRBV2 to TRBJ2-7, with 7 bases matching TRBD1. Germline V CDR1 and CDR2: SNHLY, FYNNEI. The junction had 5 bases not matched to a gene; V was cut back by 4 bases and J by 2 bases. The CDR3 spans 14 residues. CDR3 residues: CASSGPTGTYEQYF. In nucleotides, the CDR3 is TGTGCCAGCAGTGGGCCGACAGGGACCTACGAGCAGTACTTC.

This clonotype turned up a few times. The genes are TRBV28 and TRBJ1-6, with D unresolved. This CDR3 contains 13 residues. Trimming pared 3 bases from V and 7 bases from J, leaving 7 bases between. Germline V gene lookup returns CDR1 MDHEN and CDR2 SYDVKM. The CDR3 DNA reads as TGTGCCAGCAGTTTGTCGGCCAATTCACCCCTCCACTTT. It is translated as CASSLSANSPLHF. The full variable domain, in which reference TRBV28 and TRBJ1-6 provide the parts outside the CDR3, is DVKVTQSSRYLVKRTGEKVFLECVQDMDHENMFWYRQDPGLGLRLIYFSYDVKMKEKGDIPEGYSVSREKKERFSLILESASTNQTSMYLCASSLSANSPLHFGNGTRLTVT.

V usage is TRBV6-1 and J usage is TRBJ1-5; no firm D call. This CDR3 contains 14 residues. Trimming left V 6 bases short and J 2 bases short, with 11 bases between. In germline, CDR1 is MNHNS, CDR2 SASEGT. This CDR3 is CASSNNRGNQPQHF. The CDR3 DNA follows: TGTGCCAGCAGCAATAATAGGGGCAATCAGCCCCAGCATTTT.

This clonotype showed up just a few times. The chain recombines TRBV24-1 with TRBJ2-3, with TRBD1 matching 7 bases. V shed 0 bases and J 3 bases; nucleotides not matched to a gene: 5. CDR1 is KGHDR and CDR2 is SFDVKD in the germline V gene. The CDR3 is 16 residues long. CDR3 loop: CATSDLAGGMTDTQYF. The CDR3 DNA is TGTGCCACCAGTGATTTGGCAGGGGGAATGACAGATACGCAGTATTTT.

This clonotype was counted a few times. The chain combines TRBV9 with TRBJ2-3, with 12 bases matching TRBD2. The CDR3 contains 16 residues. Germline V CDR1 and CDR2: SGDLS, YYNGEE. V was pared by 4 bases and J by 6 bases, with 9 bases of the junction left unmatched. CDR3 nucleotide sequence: TGTGCCAGCAGCCCCCGGACTAGCGGGATTGGTGATACGCAGTATTTT. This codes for CASSPRTSGIGDTQYF.

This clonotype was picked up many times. The CDR3 bases are TGTGCCAGCAGCTCGAACCAGGGATACGAGCAGTACTTC. Encoded protein: CASSSNQGYEQYF. The chain carries TRBV7-2 and TRBJ2-7, with TRBD1 as a possible D gene (5 bases). Trimming shortened V by 4 bases and J by 4 bases, and 11 bases separated the two germline ends. The CDR3 runs to 13 residues. Looked up from germline, CDR1 is SGHTA and CDR2 is FQGNSA.

In DNA, the CDR3 is TGTGCCATCACGGGCGGGAGAGGCGATGAGCAGTTCTTC. Translation gives CAITGGRGDEQFF. This rearrangement joins TRBV10-3 to TRBJ2-1; 7 nucleotides line up with TRBD2. V was clipped by 7 bases and J by 8 bases; unmatched bases: 8. Germline V gives CDR1 ENHRY, CDR2 SYGVKD. This CDR3 is 13 amino acids long.

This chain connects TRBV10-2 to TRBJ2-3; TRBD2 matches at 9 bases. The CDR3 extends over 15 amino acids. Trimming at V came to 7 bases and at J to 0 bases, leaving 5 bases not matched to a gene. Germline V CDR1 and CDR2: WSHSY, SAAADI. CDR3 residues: CASKETSGSTDTQYF. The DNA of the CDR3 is TGCGCCAGCAAGGAAACTAGCGGGAGCACAGATACGCAGTATTTT.

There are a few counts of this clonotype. The CDR3 here is CASSEGRPYEQYF. CDR3 DNA sequence: TGTGCCAGCAGTGAAGGACGGCCCTACGAGCAGTACTTC. The chain combines TRBV7-9 with TRBJ2-7; no clear D. V was shortened by 6 bases and J by 2 bases, with 11 bases between the two germline ends. CDR3 length: 13 amino acids. Germline values: CDR1 SEHNR, CDR2 FQNEAQ (reference sequence).